The 10 T cell receptor beta chains below were found in one sample sequenced in a study of T-cell reconstitution after alpha-beta-depleted transplantation in children. Library preparation (for TCRbeta) was performed with unique molecular identifiers. TCRdb re-derived calls from the PCR reads in MiXCR, one entry per CDR3 protein. The sample includes over 400,000 distinct CDR3 sequences, roughly 44% seen only once; the top ten take 25% to 30%. The sample consisted of PBMCs, taken before TCRalphabeta/CD19-depleted stem cell transplant. The receptors come from a girl aged 2 to 9 with aplastic anemia, due to receive a stem cell transplant.

This clonotype occurred a few times. The chain combines TRBV18 with TRBJ1-1; maybe TRBD1 (5 bases). Deletions cut 0 bases from V and 0 bases from J, with 17 bases between. CDR1 is KGHSH and CDR2 is LQKENI in the germline V gene. This CDR3 region has 18 residues. As DNA, the CDR3 is TGTGCCAGCTCACCACCTTCCGGGACGCATGGAATGAACACTGAAGCTTTCTTT. It codes for CASSPPSGTHGMNTEAFF.

The chain uses TRBV20-1 and TRBJ2-5; D is ambiguous. The CDR3 extends over 12 amino acids. Germline V gives CDR1 DFQATT, CDR2 SNEGSKA (reference sequence). Here the CDR3 DNA reads TGCAGCGCAAGCATTCGGCAAGAGACCCAGTACTTC. Translation: CSASIRQETQYF.

About this clonotype itself: Since a much larger clone is just one base distant, this may be a read error. CDR3 nucleotide sequence: TGCGCCAGCAGCTTGGTTACGGCGACAGATACGCAGCATTTT. Translating gives CASSLVTATDTQHF. This chain joins TRBV5-1 and TRBJ2-3; D is possibly TRBD1 (5 bases). The J call may be incorrect, as the DNA end agrees better with TRBJ1-5. The CDR3 covers 14 residues. Germline CDR1 reads SGHRS; CDR2 reads YFSETQ.

The chain joins TRBV5-1 to TRBJ2-7; 8 nucleotides agree with TRBD2. Germline-derived CDR1 and CDR2 are SGHRS and YFSETQ. Unmatched junction bases numbered 14, after V lost 3 bases and J lost 3 bases. The CDR3 consists of 17 residues. CDR3: CASSSSGGLQGDYEQYF. The CDR3 coding sequence is TGCGCCAGCAGCTCAAGCGGGGGACTCCAAGGAGACTACGAGCAGTACTTC.

The table lists this clonotype with a few counts. The chain combines TRBV6-1 with TRBJ2-1; 9 bases fit TRBD1. The CDR3 spans 16 residues. J lost 4 bases, V lost 1 base, and 5 bases had no gene match. Germline V gene lookup returns CDR1 MNHNS and CDR2 SASEGT. The CDR3 nucleotides read TGTGCCAGCAGTGAAGGCGCCGGGACAGGGTACAATGAGCAGTTCTTC. Amino acid sequence: CASSEGAGTGYNEQFF.

The rearrangement links TRBV15 to TRBJ2-1; no definite D call. Trimming cost V 3 bases and J 2 bases, with 2 bases left between them. Germline-derived CDR1 and CDR2 are LNHNV and YYDKDF (reference sequence). The CDR3 spans 12 residues. The CDR3 sequence: CATSRAYNEQFF. In DNA, the CDR3 is TGTGCCACCAGCAGGGCCTACAATGAGCAGTTCTTC.

The chain carries TRBV5-1 and TRBJ2-7, with 8 bases fitting TRBD1. V trimming: 5 bases; J trimming: 1 base; junction bases outside the gene matches: 5. CDR1 and CDR2 from the germline V gene are SGHRS and YFSETQ. The CDR3 contains 14 residues. The CDR3 nucleotides read TGCGCCAGCAGTTATGGGACAGGATCCTACGAGCAGTACTTC. Its protein product is CASSYGTGSYEQYF.

The chain links TRBV12-3 or TRBV12-4 to TRBJ2-6, with a weak D call TRBD1 (6 bases). Trimming took 7 bases from V and 0 from J, leaving 10 bases between them. The CDR3 has 15 residues. CDR3 in amino acids: CASTDSSSGANVLTF. In DNA, the CDR3 is TGTGCCAGCACGGACAGTTCCTCTGGGGCCAACGTCCTGACTTTC.

This clonotype appeared a few times. The CDR3 here is CATRAGATYEQYF. CDR3 DNA sequence: TGTGCCACCCGGGCGGGTGCCACCTACGAGCAGTACTTC. The chain couples TRBV28 to TRBJ2-7, with D perhaps TRBD2 (5 bases). V gave up 10 bases and J gave up 2 bases, with 15 bases separating them. This CDR3 has 13 amino acids. The V gene's germline CDR1 is MDHEN and CDR2 SYDVKM.

This clonotype was observed many times. V and J are TRBV12-3 or TRBV12-4 and TRBJ2-1; no definite D call. Trimming removed 7 bases from V and 0 bases from J, with 7 bases in between. The CDR3 runs to 13 residues. The chain's CDR3 is CASKASSYNEQFF. CDR3 nucleotide sequence: TGTGCCAGCAAGGCAAGCTCCTACAATGAGCAGTTCTTC.